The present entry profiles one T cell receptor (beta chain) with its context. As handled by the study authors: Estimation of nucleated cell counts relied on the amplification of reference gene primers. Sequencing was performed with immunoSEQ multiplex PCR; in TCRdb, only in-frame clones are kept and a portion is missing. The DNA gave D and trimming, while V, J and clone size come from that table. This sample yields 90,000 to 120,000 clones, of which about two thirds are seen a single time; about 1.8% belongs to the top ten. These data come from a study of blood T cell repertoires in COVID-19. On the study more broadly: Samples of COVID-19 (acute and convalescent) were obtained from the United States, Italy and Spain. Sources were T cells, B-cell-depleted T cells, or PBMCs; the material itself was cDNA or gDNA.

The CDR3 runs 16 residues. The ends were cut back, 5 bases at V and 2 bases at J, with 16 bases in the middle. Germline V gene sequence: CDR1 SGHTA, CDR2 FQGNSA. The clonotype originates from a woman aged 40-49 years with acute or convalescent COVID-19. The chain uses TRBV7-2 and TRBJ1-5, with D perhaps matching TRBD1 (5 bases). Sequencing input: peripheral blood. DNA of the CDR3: TGTGCCAGCAGCCTTACGGGGCGGGGAGGCAATCAGCCCCAGCATTTT. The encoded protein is CASSLTGRGGNQPQHF. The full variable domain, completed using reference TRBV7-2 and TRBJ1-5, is GAGVSQSPSNKVTEKGKDVELRCDPISGHTALYWYRQSLGQGLEFLIYFQGNSAPDKSGLPSDRFSAERTGGSVSTLTIQRTQQEDSAVYLCASSLTGRGGNQPQHFGDGTRLSIL.